This TCR beta chain was sequenced in a study of lymphopenia after photon versus proton radiotherapy. Study results and limitations: Post-nadir diversity loss with photons came from oligoclonal expansion, particularly CD8+ Temra cells. Better survival with proton therapy was suggested as possible, not demonstrated.

CDR3 size: 15 residues. Sequencing used immunoSEQ multiplex PCR; TCRdb keeps in-frame clones, though not all of them. Of approximately 50,000 clones listed, more than 70% are singletons. Points on this clone: Its specificity is unknown.

The TCR originated in a man aged 45-65 years with gastric cancer. The chain employs TRBV21-1 and TRBJ2-7; the D call of TRBD1 is as the table states it, not checked on the DNA. TRBV21-1 is given as a pseudogene. Material: peripheral blood, obtained from a patient treated with photon-based radiotherapy. DNA of the CDR3: TGTGCCAGCCCCAAAGGCCGGGACAGCAACTACGAGCAGTACTTC. This translates into CASPKGRDSNYEQYF.